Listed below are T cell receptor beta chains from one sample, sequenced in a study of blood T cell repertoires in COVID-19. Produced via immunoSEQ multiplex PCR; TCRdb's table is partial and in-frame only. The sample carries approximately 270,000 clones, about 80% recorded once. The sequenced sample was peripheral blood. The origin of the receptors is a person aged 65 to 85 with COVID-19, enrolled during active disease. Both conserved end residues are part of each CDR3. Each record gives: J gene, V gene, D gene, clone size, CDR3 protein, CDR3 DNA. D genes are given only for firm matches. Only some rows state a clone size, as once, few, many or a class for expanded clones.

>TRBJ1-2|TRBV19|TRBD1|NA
CASSTSDRTNYGYTF
TGTGCCAGTAGTACCTCGGACAGGACTAACTATGGCTACACCTTC
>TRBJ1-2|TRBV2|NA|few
CASSEPTGTPTAYGYTF
TGTGCCAGCAGTGAACCAACCGGGACACCAACCGCATATGGCTACACCTTC
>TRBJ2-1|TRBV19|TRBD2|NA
CASSGVSGGVEQFF
TGTGCCAGTAGTGGGGTTAGCGGGGGGGTTGAGCAGTTCTTC
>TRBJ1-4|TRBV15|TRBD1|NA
CATSREAQGAVEKLFF
TGTGCCACCAGCAGAGAAGCACAGGGGGCGGTTGAAAAACTGTTTTTT
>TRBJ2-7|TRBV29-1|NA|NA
CSVESSRVGEQYF
TGCAGCGTTGAGTCTTCCAGGGTGGGCGAGCAGTACTTC
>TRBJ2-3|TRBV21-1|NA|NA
CASSKTRIASTDTQYF
TGTGCCAGCAGCAAGACAAGGATTGCTAGCACAGATACGCAGTATTTT
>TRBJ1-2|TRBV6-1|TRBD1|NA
CASSELDRVASGYTF
TGTGCCAGCAGTGAACTGGACAGGGTGGCTTCTGGCTACACCTTC
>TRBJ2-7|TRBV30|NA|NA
CARTSRRGGKEQYF
TGTGCCCGGACCAGTAGGAGGGGCGGGAAGGAGCAGTACTTC
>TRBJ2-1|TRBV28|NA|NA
CASSFRSGRSEQFF
TGTGCCAGCAGTTTCCGAAGCGGGCGAAGTGAGCAGTTCTTC
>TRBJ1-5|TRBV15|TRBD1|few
CATSANRGQPQHF
TGTGCCACCAGCGCAAACAGGGGTCAGCCCCAGCATTTT
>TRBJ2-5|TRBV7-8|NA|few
CASSSQTDQETQYF
TGTGCCAGCAGCTCCCAGACAGACCAAGAGACCCAGTACTTC
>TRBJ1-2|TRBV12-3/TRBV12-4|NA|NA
CASSWTVNYGYTF
TGTGCCAGCAGTTGGACAGTGAACTATGGCTACACCTTC
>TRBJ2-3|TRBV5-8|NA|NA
CASSRTPDSTDTQYF
TGTGCCAGCAGCAGGACACCAGATAGCACAGATACGCAGTATTTT
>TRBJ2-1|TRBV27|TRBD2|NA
CASSIGLAGWYNEQFF
TGTGCCAGCAGTATAGGACTAGCGGGGTGGTACAATGAGCAGTTCTTC
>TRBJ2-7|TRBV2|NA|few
CASRARGVYEQYF
TGTGCCAGCAGGGCCAGGGGGGTATACGAGCAGTACTTC